This is a list of T cell receptor beta chains from one sample in a study of T cell repertoires in cytomegalovirus infection. TCRdb passed the reads through MiXCR, listing each CDR3 protein once. The sample holds 150,000 to 200,000 distinct CDR3 sequences, approximately 15% seen once. The sequenced sample was PBMCs. The receptors shown here come from a human donor in good health (CMV status not recorded). Some clones in this sample may be carry-over from other donors' samples. CDR3s include the opening cysteine and the closing phenylalanine or tryptophan. The D gene is left open where the match is weak. Clone size is not always given. Where it is, it says once, few, many or a class for expanded clones.

v_call	clone_size	j_call	d_call	cdr3_nt	cdr3_aa
TRBV7-2	many	TRBJ1-2	TRBD1	TGTGCCAGCAGCTACTCGGACAGGGGGCGCGACGGCTACACCTTC	CASSYSDRGRDGYTF
TRBV7-2	many	TRBJ1-1	NA	TGTGCCAGCAGCCGCAAAATGGACAACGCGAACACTGAAGCTTTCTTT	CASSRKMDNANTEAFF
TRBV18	NA	TRBJ2-7	TRBD2	TGTGCCAGCTCACTTCGATCCGGACTAGCGGGCCTATTGGGGGTCTCCTACGAGCAGTACTTC	CASSLRSGLAGLLGVSYEQYF
TRBV15	few	TRBJ2-7	TRBD1	TGTGCCACCAGCTTCGGACAGGGGCTTATTTACGAGCAGTACTTC	CATSFGQGLIYEQYF
TRBV28	many	TRBJ1-2	NA	TGTGCCAGCAGTTTGACAGCTTCCTATGGCTACACCTTC	CASSLTASYGYTF
TRBV6-5	many	TRBJ1-1	TRBD1	TGTGCCAGCAGGGATCCCGACAGGGGCCCGAACACTGAAGCTTTCTTT	CASRDPDRGPNTEAFF
TRBV5-1	NA	TRBJ2-1	TRBD1	TGCGCCAGCAGCCAGGGACAGGGGGCTCGTGAGCAGTTCTTC	CASSQGQGAREQFF
TRBV6-5	few	TRBJ1-2	NA	TGTGCCAGCAGTCGTACCATAAGACAGTCAAGGTCGGGCTACACCTTC	CASSRTIRQSRSGYTF
TRBV20-1	NA	TRBJ2-5	TRBD2	TGCAGTGCCCTTCGACTAGCGGGCCCCCAAGAGACCCAGTACTTC	CSALRLAGPQETQYF
TRBV29-1	many	TRBJ2-3	NA	TGCAGCGTTTCGAACCTTAGGGCTGGCACAGATACGCAGTATTTT	CSVSNLRAGTDTQYF
TRBV28	few	TRBJ1-5	TRBD1	TGTGCCAGCAGTTTACCCGGGGACAGGGATCAGCCCCAGCATTTT	CASSLPGDRDQPQHF
TRBV7-2	many	TRBJ2-7	NA	TGTGCCAGCAGCTTAAACGGCCCACAATACGAGCAGTACTTC	CASSLNGPQYEQYF
TRBV7-2	many	TRBJ2-5	TRBD2	TGTGCCAGCAGCTTAGTGCTAGCGGGAGAGACCCAGTACTTC	CASSLVLAGETQYF
TRBV28	many	TRBJ2-1	TRBD2	TGTGCCAGCAGTCCCCCGAGGACTAGCGGCAAAAAAAATGAGCAGTTCTTC	CASSPPRTSGKKNEQFF
TRBV27	few	TRBJ2-7	NA	TGTGCCAGCAGAATGGCTCAGGACCGGCACGAGCAGTACTTC	CASRMAQDRHEQYF
TRBV29-1	NA	TRBJ1-5	NA	TGCAGCGTTGACGGGCCTGGCAATCAGCCCCAGCATTTT	CSVDGPGNQPQHF
TRBV19	many	TRBJ2-1	NA	TGTGCCAGTAGTAGGTTGGCCCCTGATAGCGTGAGGCCCAATGAGCAGTTCTTC	CASSRLAPDSVRPNEQFF
TRBV5-1	NA	TRBJ2-3	NA	TGCGCCAGCAGCCGACGACTAGGGGGAGGCACAGATACGCAGTATTTT	CASSRRLGGGTDTQYF
TRBV7-8	many	TRBJ2-3	NA	TGTGCCAGCAGCTGGCGGGACTTGACAGATACGCAGTATTTT	CASSWRDLTDTQYF
TRBV7-2	many	TRBJ2-2	TRBD1	TGTGCCAGCAGCTTGTGGACAGGGAGGTCCGGGGAGCTGTTTTTT	CASSLWTGRSGELFF
TRBV28	NA	TRBJ2-2	NA	TGTGCCATCGAACGGGTCAGGGAGACCGGGGAGCTGTTTTTT	CAIERVRETGELFF
TRBV5-6	NA	TRBJ2-5	NA	TGTGCCAGCAGCTTGTTCCCGAAAGAGACCCAGTACTTC	CASSLFPKETQYF